This T cell receptor beta chain was observed in a study of shared clonotypes between healthy human individuals. Study-wide background: CD4 naive cells filled three plates per donor, CD4 memory three, CD8 naive two and CD8 memory one.

Repertoires were generated with immunoSEQ multiplex PCR, while TCRdb's copy carries only in-frame clones and drops some. The sample shows 2 million to 2.5 million clones, around 95% of them seen only once. V trimming: 8 bases; J trimming: 6 bases; junction bases outside the gene matches: 12. Germline assignment: CDR1 GTSNPN and CDR2 SVGIG (reference sequence). This CDR3 has 16 amino acids. V is TRBV30 and J is TRBJ2-2; 13 bases are a match to TRBD2. The sample taken for sequencing was naive CD4+ T cells sorted from blood. Subset given: CD45RA+ positively selected. The sequence derives from a man aged 18 to 35 in good health. DNA of the CDR3: TGTGCCAGAACGGGACTAGCGGGAATAGGGTCCGGGGAGCTGTTTTTT. Its protein product is CARTGLAGIGSGELFF.